The clone carrying this TCR beta chain was detected ten times or more. There are 15 residues in the CDR3. Per germline, CDR1 SGHNT and CDR2 YYREEE (reference sequence). V was clipped by 2 bases and J by 1 base, with 12 bases between them. This sample stems from a study of T cells in Graves' hyperthyroidism and ophthalmopathy. The CDR3 regions of TCR beta were amplified from RNA transcripts. The TCR CDR3 first-round RT-PCR relied on the HTBI primer set. Each CDR3 protein gets one entry after TCRdb re-called the multiplex PCR reads with MiXCR. Of 270,000 or so distinct CDR3 sequences detected, over 12% appear once; the ten largest clones hold 30%.

Sequenced sample: blood. The V and J genes are TRBV5-4 and TRBJ1-1; a possible D gene is TRBD1 (5 bases). This clonotype was obtained from a woman aged 50 to 60 with Graves' hyperthyroidism that later progressed to Graves' ophthalmopathy. The CDR3 DNA reads as TGTGCCAGCAGCTTTGTACCCAGGGAGAACACTGAAGCTTTCTTT. It codes for CASSFVPRENTEAFF. Full variable domain (outside the CDR3, taken from reference TRBV5-4 and TRBJ1-1): ETGVTQSPTHLIKTRGQQVTLRCSSQSGHNTVSWYQQALGQGPQFIFQYYREEENGRGNFPPRFSGLQFPNYSSELNVNALELDDSALYLCASSFVPRENTEAFFGQGTRLTVV.